The text below deals with one T cell receptor beta chain. Its antigen remains unknown. This sample is drawn from a study of T cell repertoires in cytomegalovirus infection. Turning to the study itself: Carrying CMV and the relevant HLA type showed in public TCR beta signatures. Notes on the study in general: Adding up the frequency of public TCR beta families identified people who carried CMV plus the relevant HLA.

TCRdb reprocessed the reads via MiXCR and lists one record per CDR3 protein. The table shows 40,000 to 55,000 distinct CDR3 sequences, with about a fifth occurring only once. The sample in question was CD8+ T cells from cultured PBMCs, obtained from culture after CMV antigen stimulation. The TCR comes from a human donor in good health (CMV status not recorded). Some clones in this sample may be carry-over from other donors' samples.

CDR3 amino acids: CASSSPGRTDTQYF. The DNA for the CDR3 is TGTGCCAGCAGCTCCCCAGGGCGCACAGATACGCAGTATTTT. This chain uses TRBV7-9 with TRBJ2-3; D may be TRBD1 (5 bases). Between the trimmed V and J ends, which lost 4 bases and 1 base, there was a span of 9 bases. Germline values: CDR1 SEHNR, CDR2 FQNEAQ (reference sequence). The CDR3 has 14 amino acids.